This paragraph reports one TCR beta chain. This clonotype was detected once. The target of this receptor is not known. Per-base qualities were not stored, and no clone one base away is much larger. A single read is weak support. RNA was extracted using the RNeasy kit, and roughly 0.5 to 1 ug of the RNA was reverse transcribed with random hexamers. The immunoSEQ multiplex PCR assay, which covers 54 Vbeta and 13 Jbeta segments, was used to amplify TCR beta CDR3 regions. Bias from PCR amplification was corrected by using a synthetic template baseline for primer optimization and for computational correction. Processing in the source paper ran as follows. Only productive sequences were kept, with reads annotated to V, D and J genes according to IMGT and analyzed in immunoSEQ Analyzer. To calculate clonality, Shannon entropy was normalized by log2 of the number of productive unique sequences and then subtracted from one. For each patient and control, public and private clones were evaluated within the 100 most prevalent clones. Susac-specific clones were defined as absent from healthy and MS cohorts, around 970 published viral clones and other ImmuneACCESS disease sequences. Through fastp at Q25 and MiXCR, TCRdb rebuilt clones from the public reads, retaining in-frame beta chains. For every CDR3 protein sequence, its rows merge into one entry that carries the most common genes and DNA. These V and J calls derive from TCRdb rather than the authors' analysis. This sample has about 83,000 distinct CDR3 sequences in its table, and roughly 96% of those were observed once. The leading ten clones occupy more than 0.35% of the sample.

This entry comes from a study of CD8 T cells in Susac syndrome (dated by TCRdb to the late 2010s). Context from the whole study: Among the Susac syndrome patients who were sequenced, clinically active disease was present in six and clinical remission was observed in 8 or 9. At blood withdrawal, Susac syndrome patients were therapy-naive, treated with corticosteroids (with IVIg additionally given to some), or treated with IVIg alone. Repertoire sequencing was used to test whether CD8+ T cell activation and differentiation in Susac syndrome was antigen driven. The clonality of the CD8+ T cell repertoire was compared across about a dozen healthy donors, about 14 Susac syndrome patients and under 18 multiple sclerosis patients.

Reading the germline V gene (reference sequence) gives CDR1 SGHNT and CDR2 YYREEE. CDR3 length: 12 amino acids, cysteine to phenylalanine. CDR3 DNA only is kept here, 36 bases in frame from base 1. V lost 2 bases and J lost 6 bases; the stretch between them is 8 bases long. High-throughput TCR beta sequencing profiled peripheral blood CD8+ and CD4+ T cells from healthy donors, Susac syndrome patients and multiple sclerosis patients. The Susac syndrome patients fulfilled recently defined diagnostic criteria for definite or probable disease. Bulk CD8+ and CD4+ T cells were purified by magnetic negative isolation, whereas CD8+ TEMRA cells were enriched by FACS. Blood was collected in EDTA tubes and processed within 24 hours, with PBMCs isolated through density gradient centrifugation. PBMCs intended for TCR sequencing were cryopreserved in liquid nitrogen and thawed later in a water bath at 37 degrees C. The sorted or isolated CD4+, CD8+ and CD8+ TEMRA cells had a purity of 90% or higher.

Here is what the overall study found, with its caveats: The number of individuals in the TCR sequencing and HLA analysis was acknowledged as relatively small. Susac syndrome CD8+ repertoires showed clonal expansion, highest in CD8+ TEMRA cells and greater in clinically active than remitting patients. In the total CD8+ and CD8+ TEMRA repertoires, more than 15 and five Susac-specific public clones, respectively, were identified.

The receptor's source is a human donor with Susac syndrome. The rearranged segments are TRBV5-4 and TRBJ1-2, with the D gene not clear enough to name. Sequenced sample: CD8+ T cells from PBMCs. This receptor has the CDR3 CASSFLVHGYTF. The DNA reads TGTGCCAGCAGCTTTCTAGTGCATGGCTACACCTTC.